The clone carrying this T cell receptor beta chain has a count of ten or more. As yet, its antigen is unknown. The data belong to a study of neurological immune-mediated disorders. TCRdb used MiXCR to reprocess the 5' RACE reads, holding one entry per CDR3 protein. The sample holds about 50,000 distinct CDR3 sequences, 10% seen once. This CDR3 is 14 amino acids long. Per the germline V gene, CDR1 is MNHNY and CDR2 is SVGAGI (reference sequence). The V segment lost 6 bases and the J segment 2 bases; nucleotides outside the gene matches: 4. The unsorted libraries were made from 2 million PBMCs kept at -80 C. Study-level results: Because no CDR3 amino acid sequences were shared across subjects by expanded clones, private repertoires were suggested in all groups.

This clonotype was obtained from a woman in her forties with HTLV-1-associated myelopathy (HAM/TSP). The gene calls are TRBV6-6 and TRBJ2-1; 7 nucleotides agree with TRBD2. The specimen sequenced was PBMCs. The CDR3 spells CASRAGFAYNEQFF. In DNA, the CDR3 is TGTGCCAGCAGAGCGGGGTTCGCCTACAATGAGCAGTTCTTC.